This is a list of T cell receptor beta chains from one sample in a study of human thymus T cells. The data were produced by immunoSEQ multiplex PCR, yet TCRdb's version contains in-frame clones alone and is incomplete. The table shows about 46,000 clones, with approximately 95% occurring only once. The specimen was blood. The receptors here all came from a girl younger than two with a congenital heart defect but otherwise immunologically healthy. Both conserved end residues are part of each CDR3. The D gene is left open where the match is weak. Not every row has a clone size; where given, it reads once, few, many or a size class.

j_call: TRBJ2-1
d_call: .
v_call: TRBV6-5
clone_size: .
cdr3_nt: TGTGCCAGCAGTTACAAGGGCCTCTACAATGAGCAGTTCTTC
cdr3_aa: CASSYKGLYNEQFF

j_call: TRBJ2-4
d_call: .
v_call: TRBV7-6
clone_size: .
cdr3_nt: TGTGCCAGCAGCTTACCAAGCGGGACAGAAAAAAACATTCAGTACTTC
cdr3_aa: CASSLPSGTEKNIQYF

j_call: TRBJ2-7
d_call: .
v_call: TRBV4-3
clone_size: .
cdr3_nt: TGCGCCAGCAGCCAAGATGCAGCGGTCGGGGCTTTCTACGAGCAGTACTTC
cdr3_aa: CASSQDAAVGAFYEQYF

j_call: TRBJ2-2
d_call: TRBD2
v_call: TRBV4-2
clone_size: .
cdr3_nt: TGTGCCAGCAGCCAAGAAAGCGGGGGCACCGGGGAGCTGTTTTTT
cdr3_aa: CASSQESGGTGELFF

j_call: TRBJ2-3
d_call: TRBD1
v_call: TRBV5-1
clone_size: .
cdr3_nt: TGCGCCAGCAGGGGGACAGGGAGGGATACGCAGTATTTT
cdr3_aa: CASRGTGRDTQYF

j_call: TRBJ1-2
d_call: .
v_call: TRBV7-2
clone_size: .
cdr3_nt: TGTGCCGAGGTGGTTGATTATGGCTACACCTTC
cdr3_aa: CAEVVDYGYTF

j_call: TRBJ2-1
d_call: TRBD1
v_call: TRBV6-1
clone_size: .
cdr3_nt: TGTGCCAGCGCAAAGCGGGACAGGGTTGATGAGCAGTTCTTC
cdr3_aa: CASAKRDRVDEQFF

j_call: TRBJ2-1
d_call: .
v_call: TRBV7-2
clone_size: once
cdr3_nt: TGTGCCAGCAGCTTAGCGCTAAAAGTTCGTGCGCGGAGAGAGGACGAGCAGTTCTTC
cdr3_aa: CASSLALKVRARREDEQFF

j_call: TRBJ1-2
d_call: .
v_call: TRBV28
clone_size: .
cdr3_nt: TGTGCCAGCACCTCCCGGTTCGGCCTCACTATCTGGGATCTATATGGCTACACCTTC
cdr3_aa: CASTSRFGLTIWDLYGYTF

j_call: TRBJ1-2
d_call: .
v_call: TRBV7-9
clone_size: .
cdr3_nt: TGTGCCAGCAGCTTAGAAGGAGGTGGCTACACCTTC
cdr3_aa: CASSLEGGGYTF

j_call: TRBJ2-5
d_call: TRBD2
v_call: TRBV5-1
clone_size: .
cdr3_nt: TGCGCCAGCAGCTTGGTTTCCGGGACTAGCGGGAGGGAGACCCAGTACTTC
cdr3_aa: CASSLVSGTSGRETQYF

j_call: TRBJ1-5
d_call: .
v_call: TRBV28
clone_size: .
cdr3_nt: TGTGCCAGCAGTTTAACGCCGGGAGCCGCCGATCAGCCCCAGCATTTT
cdr3_aa: CASSLTPGAADQPQHF

j_call: TRBJ1-3
d_call: .
v_call: TRBV7-9
clone_size: .
cdr3_nt: TGTGCCAGCAGCTCTGACCCGCGCTCTGGAAACACCATATATTTT
cdr3_aa: CASSSDPRSGNTIYF

j_call: TRBJ2-1
d_call: TRBD2
v_call: TRBV15
clone_size: .
cdr3_nt: TGTGCCACCAGCAGAGATGGACTAGGTGAGCAGTTCTTC
cdr3_aa: CATSRDGLGEQFF

j_call: TRBJ2-3
d_call: .
v_call: TRBV18
clone_size: .
cdr3_nt: TGTGCCAGCTCACCATCAGGGATCACAGATACGCAGTATTTT
cdr3_aa: CASSPSGITDTQYF

j_call: TRBJ2-7
d_call: TRBD2
v_call: TRBV7-9
clone_size: .
cdr3_nt: TGTGCCAGCAGCTTTGTCCTCGGACTAGAGCCCTACGAGCAGTACTTC
cdr3_aa: CASSFVLGLEPYEQYF

j_call: TRBJ2-2
d_call: .
v_call: TRBV18
clone_size: .
cdr3_nt: TGTGCCAGCTCACCAAGGGGACCTCCAATCGGGGAGCTGTTTTTT
cdr3_aa: CASSPRGPPIGELFF

j_call: TRBJ2-7
d_call: .
v_call: TRBV5-1
clone_size: .
cdr3_nt: TGCGCCAGCAGCTTGGTACACAGGGACGAGCAGTACTTC
cdr3_aa: CASSLVHRDEQYF

j_call: TRBJ2-5
d_call: .
v_call: TRBV12-5
clone_size: .
cdr3_nt: TGTGCTAGTGGTTTGGGGGGGTATGGCCAAGAGACCCAGTACTTC
cdr3_aa: CASGLGGYGQETQYF

j_call: TRBJ2-5
d_call: TRBD2
v_call: TRBV7-2
clone_size: .
cdr3_nt: TGTGCCAGCAGCTTACTTAGCGGGAGGGCCGGGGAGACCCAGTACTTC
cdr3_aa: CASSLLSGRAGETQYF

j_call: TRBJ2-2
d_call: TRBD1
v_call: TRBV12-5
clone_size: .
cdr3_nt: TGTGCTAGTGGTTTGGTACAGGACAGGGTCGGGGACACCGGGGAGCTGTTTTTT
cdr3_aa: CASGLVQDRVGDTGELFF

j_call: TRBJ1-4
d_call: .
v_call: TRBV18
clone_size: .
cdr3_nt: TGTGCCAGCTCACTTCCGCCGGGACGAAGCCCCCTAAATGAAAAACTGTTTTTT
cdr3_aa: CASSLPPGRSPLNEKLFF

j_call: TRBJ2-4
d_call: .
v_call: TRBV12-5
clone_size: .
cdr3_nt: TGTGCTAGTGGTCTAGACTTCGAAAACATTCAGTACTTC
cdr3_aa: CASGLDFENIQYF

j_call: TRBJ2-1
d_call: TRBD2
v_call: TRBV7-9
clone_size: once
cdr3_nt: TGTGCCAGCAGCGAAGCGGGGACTAGCAATGAGCAGTTCTTC
cdr3_aa: CASSEAGTSNEQFF